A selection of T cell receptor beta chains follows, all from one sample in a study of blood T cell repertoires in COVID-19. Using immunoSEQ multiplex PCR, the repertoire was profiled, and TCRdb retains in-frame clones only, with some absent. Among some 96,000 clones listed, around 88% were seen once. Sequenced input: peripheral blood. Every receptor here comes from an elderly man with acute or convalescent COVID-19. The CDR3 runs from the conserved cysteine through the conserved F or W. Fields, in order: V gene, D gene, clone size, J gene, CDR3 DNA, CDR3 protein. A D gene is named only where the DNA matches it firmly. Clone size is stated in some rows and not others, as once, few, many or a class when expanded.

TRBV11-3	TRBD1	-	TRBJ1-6	TGTGCCAGCAGCTTGGGACAGAAAAATTCACCCCTCCACTTT	CASSLGQKNSPLHF
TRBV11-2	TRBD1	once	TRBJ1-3	TGTGCCAGCTCTGGGACAGGCCTTGGGACCATATATTTT	CASSGTGLGTIYF
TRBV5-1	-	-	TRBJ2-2	TGCGCCAGCAGCCTCGGACAGATCACCGGGGAGCTGTTTTTT	CASSLGQITGELFF
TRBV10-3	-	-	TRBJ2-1	TGTGCCATCAGCTGGGGGCAGGGCCCCTACAATGAGCAGTTCTTC	CAISWGQGPYNEQFF
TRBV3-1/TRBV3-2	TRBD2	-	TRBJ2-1	TGTGCCAGCAGCGCTGTATGGGGGGGCTCCTACAATGAGCAGTTCTTC	CASSAVWGGSYNEQFF
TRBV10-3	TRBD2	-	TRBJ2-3	TGTGCCATCAGTGCGGGTGCGGGGGGCGTCACAGATACGCAGTATTTT	CAISAGAGGVTDTQYF
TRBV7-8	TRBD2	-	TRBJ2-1	TGTGCCAGCAGCCCTTGGACTAGCGGCAACAATGAGCAGTTCTTC	CASSPWTSGNNEQFF
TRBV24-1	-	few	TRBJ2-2	TGTGCCACCAGTGATTTGGGGCTCGAAGCCGGGGAGCTGTTTTTT	CATSDLGLEAGELFF
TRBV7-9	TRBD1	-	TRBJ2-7	TGTGCCAGCAGCCAGGGGACAGGGGGCGAAAACGAGCAGTACTTC	CASSQGTGGENEQYF
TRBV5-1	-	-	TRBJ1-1	TGCGCCAGCAGCATTCGGACAGTGAACACTGAAGCTTTCTTT	CASSIRTVNTEAFF
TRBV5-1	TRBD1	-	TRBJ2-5	TGCGCCAGCAGCCTCAGGGGGCGAGGCCAAGAGACCCAGTACTTC	CASSLRGRGQETQYF
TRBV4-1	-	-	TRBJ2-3	TGCGCCAGCAGCCAATCCCCGGCGGCTAGCACAGATACGCAGTATTTT	CASSQSPAASTDTQYF
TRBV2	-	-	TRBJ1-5	TGTGCCAGCAGTGAACGGCAGGCCTCCAATCAGCCCCAGCATTTT	CASSERQASNQPQHF
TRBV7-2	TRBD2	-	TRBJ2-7	TGTGCCAGCTCGAAGGGACTAGCGGGAATCACTCAGCAGTACTTC	CASSKGLAGITQQYF
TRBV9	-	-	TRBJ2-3	TGTGCCAGCAGCGTATTACAGGCCGCTTCAGATACGCAGTATTTT	CASSVLQAASDTQYF
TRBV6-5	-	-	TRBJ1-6	TGTGCCAGCAGCGGACAGACCTATAATTCACCCCTCCACTTT	CASSGQTYNSPLHF
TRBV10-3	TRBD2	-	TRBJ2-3	TGTGCCATCAGTGTATTAGCGGGAGAGGCAGATACGCAGTATTTT	CAISVLAGEADTQYF
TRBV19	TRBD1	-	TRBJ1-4	TGTGCCAGTATGCAGGGGACAGGGAGTGAAAAACTGTTTTTT	CASMQGTGSEKLFF
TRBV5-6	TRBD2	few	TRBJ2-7	TGTGCCAGCAGCTTGAGGCTAGCGGGGAACTACGAGCAGTACTTC	CASSLRLAGNYEQYF
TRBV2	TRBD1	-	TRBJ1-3	TGTGCCAGCGGCCCAGGGGGCCCTGGAAACACCATATATTTT	CASGPGGPGNTIYF
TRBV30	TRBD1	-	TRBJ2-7	TGTGCCTGGAGTGAAGGGGGCTTGTACGAGCAGTACTTC	CAWSEGGLYEQYF
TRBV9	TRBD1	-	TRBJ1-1	TGTGCCAGCAGCCGGGACAGGGGGATTTTGGGTGAAGCTTTCTTT	CASSRDRGILGEAFF
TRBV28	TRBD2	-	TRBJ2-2	TGTGCCAGCAGCCCGCCGGCGGCCAGCGGGAGAGCCGGGGAGCTGTTTTTT	CASSPPAASGRAGELFF
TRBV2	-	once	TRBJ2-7	TGTGCCAGCGGGGCGGGGTTATCCTACGAGCAGTACTTC	CASGAGLSYEQYF
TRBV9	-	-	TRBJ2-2	TGTGCCAGCAGCGTTGCCGTAGACACCGGGGAGCTGTTTTTT	CASSVAVDTGELFF
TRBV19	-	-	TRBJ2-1	TGTGCCAGTAACCCTCGACTAGGCTCGGATGAGCAGTTCTTC	CASNPRLGSDEQFF
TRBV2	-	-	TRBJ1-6	TGTGCCAGCAGTGAAGTTGGCGGGGGCCTTAATTCACCCCTCCACTTT	CASSEVGGGLNSPLHF
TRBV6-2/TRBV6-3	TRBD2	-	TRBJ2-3	TGTGCCAGCAGTCTACTAGCGGGAAGCACAGATACGCAGTATTTT	CASSLLAGSTDTQYF
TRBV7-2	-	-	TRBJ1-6	TGTGCCAGCAGCTTAGACGGGACAACCCTCCACTTT	CASSLDGTTLHF
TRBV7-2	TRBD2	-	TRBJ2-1	TGTGCCAGCAGCTTCCAACCACTAGCGGAGGGGAGGAATGAGCAGTTCTTC	CASSFQPLAEGRNEQFF
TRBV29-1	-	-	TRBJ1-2	TGCAGCGTTGAAGATGCGGCAGCTGGCTACACCTTC	CSVEDAAAGYTF
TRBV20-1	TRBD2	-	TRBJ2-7	TGCAGTGCTAGTAGCAGCGGGAGGCTATACGAGCAGTACTTC	CSASSSGRLYEQYF
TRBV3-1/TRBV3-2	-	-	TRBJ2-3	TGTGCCAGCAGCCAAGGGGCTAGCGCCACCACAGATACGCAGTATTTT	CASSQGASATTDTQYF
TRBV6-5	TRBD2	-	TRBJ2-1	TGTGCCACTACCGGGACTAGCATTTACAATGAGCAGTTCTTC	CATTGTSIYNEQFF
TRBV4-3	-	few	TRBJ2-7	TGCGCCAGCAGCCAAAACCGGGACACCAAGCAGTACTTC	CASSQNRDTKQYF
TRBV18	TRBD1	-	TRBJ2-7	TGTGCCAGCTCCCCCCGCGGCTCGCCGGGACAGGGAAACGAGCAGTACTTC	CASSPRGSPGQGNEQYF
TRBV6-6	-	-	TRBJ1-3	TGTGCCAGCAGTGTCGGAACTCTGGAGAACACCATATATTTT	CASSVGTLENTIYF
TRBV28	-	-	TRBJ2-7	TGTGCCAGCAGTTTTACCACTTACCCGGGCGAGCAGTACTTC	CASSFTTYPGEQYF
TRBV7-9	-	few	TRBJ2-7	TGTGCCAGCAGCTTAGGATCGCACGCGGGCTACGAGCAGTACTTC	CASSLGSHAGYEQYF
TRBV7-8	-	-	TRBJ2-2	TGTGCCAGCAGCTACGCAGGGGCGAACACCGGGGAGCTGTTTTTT	CASSYAGANTGELFF
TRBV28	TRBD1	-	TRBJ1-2	TGTGCCAGCACCTCGGACAGGGTTAACTATGGCTACACCTTC	CASTSDRVNYGYTF
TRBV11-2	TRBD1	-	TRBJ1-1	TGTGCCAGCAGCTTAGGAGGGACAGGGTATATCGGCGCTGAAGCTTTCTTT	CASSLGGTGYIGAEAFF
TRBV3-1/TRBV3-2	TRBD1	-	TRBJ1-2	TGTGCCAGCAGCCAAGTAAACCCGGACAGGACGGGTGGCTACACCTTC	CASSQVNPDRTGGYTF
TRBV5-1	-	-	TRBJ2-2	TGCGCCAGCAGCTTGGAGGCGGGAATAAACACCGGGGAGCTGTTTTTT	CASSLEAGINTGELFF
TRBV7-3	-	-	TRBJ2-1	TGTGCCAGCAGCTTAGCGGGAATCTCCTACAATGAGCAGTTCTTC	CASSLAGISYNEQFF